This passage covers 15 T cell receptor beta chains from one sample sequenced in a study of blood T cell repertoires in COVID-19. Clones were sequenced by immunoSEQ multiplex PCR, and TCRdb holds only the in-frame ones, with some missing. The table includes roughly 150,000 clones, approximately 85% detected once. Sample: peripheral blood. These receptors all stem from a woman older than 75 with COVID-19, enrolled during active disease.

This chain connects TRBV19 to TRBJ2-3; 8 bases align to TRBD1. J lost 1 base, V lost 9 bases, and 3 bases had no gene match. Germline assignment: CDR1 LNHDA and CDR2 SQIVND (reference sequence). The CDR3 extends over 13 amino acids. CDR3 protein: CASTTGGTDTQYF. In DNA, the CDR3 is TGTGCCAGCACGACAGGGGGCACAGATACGCAGTATTTT. The full variable domain, with the rest looked up from reference TRBV19 and TRBJ2-3, is DGGITQSPKYLFRKEGQNVTLSCEQNLNHDAMYWYRQDPGQGLRLIYYSQIVNDFQKGDIAEGYSVSREKKESFPLTVTSAQKNPTAFYLCASTTGGTDTQYFGPGTRLTVL.

J is TRBJ2-4 and V is TRBV19, with 10 bases identical to TRBD1. The germline gives CDR1 LNHDA, CDR2 SQIVND (reference sequence). This CDR3 comprises 20 residues. After removal of 3 bases from V and 1 base from J, the junction contained 15 bases not matched to a gene. The CDR3 reads CASSIIRGQGGFRAKNIQYF. The CDR3 nucleotides are TGTGCCAGTAGTATTATTCGCGGACAGGGGGGATTTCGTGCCAAAAACATTCAGTACTTC.

The J gene is TRBJ2-7, the V gene TRBV19; TRBD2 is a possible D gene (5 bases). The V gene's germline CDR1 is LNHDA and CDR2 SQIVND (reference sequence). The CDR3 spans 15 residues. Trimming left V 1 base short and J 0 bases short, with 10 bases between. CDR3 coding DNA: TGTGCCAGTAGTATAGGTCAGCGGTACTCCTACGAGCAGTACTTC. Protein product: CASSIGQRYSYEQYF.

CDR3 bases: TGTGCCAGCAGCTCCGCAGGGAGCGGGCAGCAGTTCTTC. Translated: CASSSAGSGQQFF. V usage is TRBV3-1 (or the pseudogene TRBV3-2) and J usage is TRBJ2-1; D might be TRBD2 (6 bases). CDR3 length: 13 amino acids. The V end lost 5 bases, the J end lost 11 bases, and 16 bases lay between the germline ends. The germline V gene encodes CDR1 LGHDT and CDR2 YNNKEL (reference sequence).

The chain links TRBV29-1 to TRBJ2-7, with 15 bases fitting TRBD2. The germline gives CDR1 SQVTM, CDR2 ANQGSEA. Germline trimming cut 6 bases from V and 2 bases from J; bases unmatched to any gene: 5. There are 15 residues in the CDR3. Written as DNA, the CDR3 is TGCAGCGTCTTCGGGACTAGCGGGGGGCCCTACGAGCAGTACTTC. It translates to CSVFGTSGGPYEQYF.

The gene calls are TRBV19 and TRBJ2-7, with 10 bases lining up with TRBD1. The CDR3 runs to 14 residues. The trim removed 8 bases at V and 6 bases at J, leaving 10 bases unmatched. CDR1 and CDR2 (germline): LNHDA, SQIVND (reference sequence). The CDR3 is CASGGAGTGVEQYF. The CDR3 DNA reads TGTGCCAGTGGTGGCGCCGGGACAGGGGTCGAGCAGTACTTC.

The chain recombines TRBV19 with TRBJ1-1; D ambiguous. CDR1 and CDR2 from the germline V gene are LNHDA and SQIVND (reference sequence). The CDR3 is 15 residues long. V was pared by 8 bases and J by 5 bases, with 21 bases between. Written as DNA, the CDR3 is TGTGCCAGTCATCACCGGGGTCTCGGGAAAACTGAAGCTTTCTTT. As protein: CASHHRGLGKTEAFF.

The chain couples TRBV12-3 or TRBV12-4 to TRBJ1-2; D is ambiguous. The V end was cut by 7 bases, the J end by 2 bases, with 11 bases between. This CDR3 contains 13 residues. In nucleotides, the CDR3 is TGTGCCAGCACTCCCACGGGAAACTATGGCTACACCTTC. This sequence encodes CASTPTGNYGYTF.

The chain links TRBV7-3 to TRBJ1-5, with TRBD1 matching over 7 bases. Germline CDR1 reads SGHTA; CDR2 reads FQGTGA. V was pared by 5 bases and J by 0 bases, with 7 bases of the junction left unmatched. The CDR3 sequence is 16 residues long. The CDR3: CASSPGTANSNQPQHF. Written as DNA, the CDR3 is TGTGCCAGCAGCCCCGGGACAGCGAATAGCAATCAGCCCCAGCATTTT.

For this clone: The sample contains more than one DNA sequence encoding this CDR3. CDR3 bases: TGTGCCAGCAGCGCAGGGACAGGGGGTACCTACGAGCAGTACTTC. Translating gives CASSAGTGGTYEQYF. The rearrangement joins TRBV9 to TRBJ2-7, with TRBD1 identical over 11 bases. J lost 2 bases, V lost 3 bases, and 4 bases had no gene match. This CDR3 is built from 15 residues. Germline V gives CDR1 SGDLS, CDR2 YYNGEE.

This chain links TRBV27 with TRBJ1-6; unclear D gene. Trimming removed 5 bases at V and 5 bases at J, with 19 bases between. The germline CDR1 and CDR2 sequences are MNHEY and SMNVEV (reference sequence). The CDR3 consists of 17 residues. The CDR3 sequence: CASSLESYRRDNSPLHF. The CDR3, as DNA: TGTGCCAGCAGTCTAGAGTCTTATCGTCGGGATAATTCACCCCTCCACTTT.

The chain carries TRBV4-3 and TRBJ2-3, with a weak D call TRBD1 (5 bases). CDR1 is LGHNA, CDR2 YSLEER, per germline. This CDR3 region has 16 residues. Trimming took off 3 bases at V and 0 bases at J, with 13 bases between the two ends. CDR3 region: CASSQGLAISTDTQYF. The DNA of the CDR3 is TGCGCCAGCAGCCAGGGGCTGGCGATTAGCACAGATACGCAGTATTTT.

V gene TRBV10-3 combines with J gene TRBJ2-5, with D perhaps TRBD2 (6 bases). Germline CDR1 reads ENHRY; CDR2 reads SYGVKD. The CDR3 has 15 amino acids. Between the trimmed V and J ends, which lost 3 bases and 5 bases, there was a span of 16 bases. CDR3 amino acids: CAISDRGLGGETQYF. For the CDR3, the DNA is TGTGCCATCAGTGATAGGGGACTGGGTGGGGAGACCCAGTACTTC.

The rearrangement uses TRBV12-3 or TRBV12-4 and TRBJ2-1; TRBD1 agrees at 8 bases. This CDR3 region has 13 residues. V trimming: 7 bases; J trimming: 7 bases; junction bases outside the gene matches: 6. CDR3 amino acids: CASTGGLYNEQFF. CDR3 in DNA: TGTGCCAGCACAGGGGGCCTTTATAATGAGCAGTTCTTC.

The gene calls are TRBV28 and TRBJ1-2, with TRBD1 matching 7 bases. Germline V lookup: CDR1 MDHEN, CDR2 SYDVKM. V shed 5 bases, J shed 6 bases, and the junction held 3 bases outside the gene matches. This CDR3 has 12 residues. CDR3 sequence: CASSKDRDGYTF. The CDR3 bases are TGTGCCAGCAGTAAAGACAGGGATGGCTACACCTTC.